This T cell receptor beta chain was recovered during a study of T cell clones after liver transplantation. Here immunoSEQ multiplex PCR was the method, and the copy in TCRdb shows in-frame clones only, minus some. The sample lists around 51,000 clones, roughly nine tenths occurring once. Germline lookup yields CDR1 SEHNR and CDR2 FQNEAQ (reference sequence). The CDR3 has 14 residues. The V gene end was trimmed by 1 base and the J gene end by 5 bases; junction bases not matched to a gene: 4. The sequencing here drew on CD8+ T cells from blood, taken 12 months after liver transplant. V is TRBV7-9 and J is TRBJ2-7; TRBD2 matches at 8 bases. The receptor was isolated from a human patient who received a liver transplant. The T cells may come from the graft donor. As DNA, the CDR3 is TGTGCCAGCAGCTTAGGGAGCGGGAGCCACGAGCAGTACTTC. This translates into CASSLGSGSHEQYF.